The 28 T cell receptor beta chains in this list originate from one sample, sequenced in a study of T-cell memory formation after mild COVID-19. TCRdb re-called the 5' RACE reads through MiXCR, storing one row per CDR3 protein. The data show approximately 340,000 distinct CDR3 sequences, with more than 15% seen just once and approximately 20% held by the top ten. The sample was PBMCs or a T cell subset sorted from them (not recorded which). These receptors were collected from a man between 18 and 29 years old who had mild COVID-19 (a few samples of this study predate the infection). Cell type and time point are not known.

This chain connects TRBV7-3 to TRBJ2-1, with 11 positions matching TRBD2. Germline V gene data show CDR1 as SGHTA and CDR2 as FQGTGA. V lost 3 bases, J lost 5 bases, and 6 bases stayed unmatched. The CDR3 totals 16 residues. The CDR3 protein is CASSLSGTSGHNEQFF. DNA of the CDR3: TGTGCCAGCAGCTTGTCCGGGACTAGCGGCCACAATGAGCAGTTCTTC.

This clonotype was observed a few times. V gene TRBV6-6 combines with J gene TRBJ2-6; D possibly corresponds to TRBD1 (5 bases). With 0 bases removed from V and 0 bases from J, the gap between germline ends came to 9 bases. The CDR3 has 17 amino acids. Germline V gives CDR1 MNHNY, CDR2 SVGAGI (reference sequence). This CDR3 is CASSYSGPNSGANVLTF. The DNA for the CDR3 is TGTGCCAGCAGTTACTCGGGGCCCAACTCTGGGGCCAACGTCCTGACTTTC.

J is TRBJ2-2 and V is TRBV6-2 or TRBV6-3, with 8 bases lining up with TRBD2. CDR3 size: 13 residues. CDR1 MNHEY and CDR2 SVGEGT come from the germline V gene. The junction had 3 bases not matched to a gene; V was cut back by 6 bases and J by 6 bases. In DNA, the CDR3 is TGTGCCAGCAGCCATAGCGGGGCCGGGGAGCTGTTTTTT. It encodes CASSHSGAGELFF.

This clonotype was observed a few times. CDR3 bases: TGTGCTAGTGGTTTTGACAGGGGGCGAGACGAGCAGTACTTC. Translation gives CASGFDRGRDEQYF. The rearrangement links TRBV12-5 to TRBJ2-7; 10 bases line up with TRBD1. The CDR3 totals 14 residues. V shed 3 bases and J 5 bases; nucleotides not matched to a gene: 4. Germline CDR1 reads LGHNT; CDR2 reads FRNRAP.

The chain uses TRBV5-1 and TRBJ1-1; D gene unclear. This CDR3 contains 15 residues. CDR1 is SGHRS, CDR2 YFSETQ, per germline. Trimming left V 6 bases short and J 0 bases short, with 15 bases between. This CDR3 is CASIPAGSMNTEAFF. The CDR3 nucleotides are TGCGCCAGCATCCCGGCAGGCAGCATGAACACTGAAGCTTTCTTT.

This clonotype was counted between two and nine times. The rearrangement links TRBV7-9 to TRBJ2-1; D not certain. The CDR3 loop spans 16 amino acids. Germline lookup yields CDR1 SEHNR and CDR2 FQNEAQ (reference sequence). Trimming took off 4 bases at V and 3 bases at J, with 16 bases between the two ends. The chain's CDR3 is CASSSGEPRVYNEQFF. CDR3 coding DNA: TGTGCCAGCAGCTCCGGAGAGCCCCGGGTCTACAATGAGCAGTTCTTC. Full variable domain (remainder filled in from reference TRBV7-9 and TRBJ2-1): DTGVSQNPRHKITKRGQNVTFRCDPISEHNRLYWYRQTLGQGPEFLTYFQNEAQLEKSRLLSDRFSAERPKGSFSTLEIQRTEQGDSAMYLCASSSGEPRVYNEQFFGPGTRLTVL.

This clonotype was seen only a few times. The V call is TRBV12-2, the J call TRBJ2-7; the DNA was not used to check the table's D call, TRBD1. TRBV12-2 is a known pseudogene. The CDR3 extends over 13 amino acids. CDR3: CASRVQGAYEQYF. The DNA for the CDR3 is TGTGCAAGTCGCGTCCAGGGGGCCTACGAGCAGTACTTC.

This clonotype was counted between two and nine times. The V gene is TRBV5-1, the J gene TRBJ2-7, with a tentative D call TRBD1 (7 bases). The CDR3 contains 15 residues. Germline V gene sequence: CDR1 SGHRS, CDR2 YFSETQ. The germline V and J ends were trimmed by 1 base and 6 bases, with 17 bases remaining between them. Here the CDR3 reads CASSLPDREAREQYF. CDR3 coding DNA: TGCGCCAGCAGCTTGCCTGACAGGGAGGCTCGCGAGCAGTACTTC.

This clonotype appeared many times. The chain is built from TRBV4-1 and TRBJ2-7; tentatively, D is TRBD2 (6 bases). The CDR3 is 15 amino acids. Trimming stripped 1 base from V and 0 bases from J, with 10 bases between. Germline V gene lookup returns CDR1 MGHRA and CDR2 YSYEKL. CDR3: CASSQGLVVSYEQYF. The CDR3 DNA follows: TGCGCCAGCAGCCAAGGACTAGTGGTCTCCTACGAGCAGTACTTC.

The CDR3 protein is CASSSGINYGYTF. CDR3 bases: TGTGCCAGCAGCTCGGGCATTAACTATGGCTACACCTTC. The rearrangement uses TRBV7-2 and TRBJ1-2; D gene unclear. CDR3 length equals 13 residues. Germline V gene data show CDR1 as SGHTA and CDR2 as FQGNSA. V was clipped by 4 bases and J by 1 base, with 7 bases between them. The complete variable domain, with remaining parts taken from reference TRBV7-2 and TRBJ1-2, reads GAGVSQSPSNKVTEKGKDVELRCDPISGHTALYWYRQSLGQGLEFLIYFQGNSAPDKSGLPSDRFSAERTGGSVSTLTIQRTQQEDSAVYLCASSSGINYGYTFGSGTRLTVV.

This clonotype has a handful of counts. The V call is TRBV7-2, the J call TRBJ1-2; D uncertain. Trimming cost V 3 bases and J 6 bases, with 8 bases left between them. The CDR3 runs 12 residues. In germline, CDR1 is SGHTA, CDR2 FQGNSA. CDR3 region: CASSFPPDGYTF. CDR3 nucleotides: TGTGCCAGCAGCTTCCCACCTGATGGCTACACCTTC.

In this sample, this clonotype turned up a few times. The chain is built from TRBV20-1 and TRBJ2-7; no firm D call. Deletions cut 1 base from V and 4 bases from J, with 11 bases between. The CDR3 has 13 amino acids. The germline V gene has CDR1 DFQATT and CDR2 SNEGSKA (reference sequence). CDR3 amino acids: CSARASSSYEQYF. CDR3 sequence (DNA): TGCAGTGCTAGAGCCAGCAGCTCTTACGAGCAGTACTTC.

This clonotype has a count of ten or more. V usage is TRBV5-1 and J usage is TRBJ2-1; D ambiguous. There are 14 residues in the CDR3. The germline V gene encodes CDR1 SGHRS and CDR2 YFSETQ. Trimming took off 4 bases at V and 4 bases at J, with 12 bases between the two ends. The CDR3 nucleotides are TGCGCCAGCAGCGTTGGTGGCGAATACAATGAGCAGTTCTTC. Residues: CASSVGGEYNEQFF.

V gene TRBV5-1 combines with J gene TRBJ2-2, with 9 nucleotides matching TRBD2. This CDR3 comprises 18 residues. The germline CDR1 and CDR2 sequences are SGHRS and YFSETQ. Trimming took 4 bases from V and 3 from J; bases not matched to a gene: 13. This CDR3 is CASSPLPLSGGYTGELFF. As DNA, the CDR3 is TGCGCCAGCAGCCCACTCCCCTTGAGCGGGGGGTACACCGGGGAGCTGTTTTTT.

The sample holds many counts of this clonotype. The chain uses TRBV7-7 and TRBJ2-3, with 7 nucleotides matching TRBD2. This CDR3 comprises 12 residues. CDR1 and CDR2 (germline): SSHAT, FNYEAQ (reference sequence). J lost 7 bases, V lost 5 bases, and 3 bases had no gene match. The CDR3 coding sequence is TGTGCCAGCAGCCCGGGGGGTTATACGCAGTATTTT. It codes for CASSPGGYTQYF.

This chain links TRBV9 with TRBJ1-4, with 8 nucleotides matching TRBD1. Germline assignment: CDR1 SGDLS and CDR2 YYNGEE. This CDR3 region has 19 residues. V lost 1 base, J lost 7 bases, and 18 bases stayed unmatched. The CDR3, as DNA: TGTGCCAGCAGCGTAAGCCCCTATCCAGGGGGCGCTTCCGGTGAAAAACTGTTTTTT. Amino acids: CASSVSPYPGGASGEKLFF.

The chain couples TRBV5-4 to TRBJ2-3; TRBD1 aligns across 8 bases. Germline CDR1 SGHNT, CDR2 YYREEE (reference sequence). The ends lost 3 bases at V and 1 base at J; junction bases unmatched: 7. The CDR3 has 16 residues. CDR3 sequence reads: CASSSRTGWGTDTQYF. DNA of the CDR3: TGTGCCAGCAGCTCTCGGACAGGGTGGGGCACAGATACGCAGTATTTT.

This clonotype was found a few times. V and J are TRBV20-1 and TRBJ2-7; weak D call: TRBD1 (6 bases). Between the trimmed V and J ends, which lost 5 bases and 5 bases, there was a span of 10 bases. CDR3 size: 11 residues. Germline lookup yields CDR1 DFQATT and CDR2 SNEGSKA (reference sequence). In nucleotides, the CDR3 is TGCAGTGCTCAGGGGTCCGACGAGCAGTACTTC. Translating it yields CSAQGSDEQYF.

This chain links TRBV20-1 with TRBJ2-5; 12 nucleotides align to TRBD2. Trimming removed 6 bases from V and 5 bases from J; junction bases left unmatched: 7. The CDR3 extends over 14 amino acids. CDR1 and CDR2 from the germline V gene are DFQATT and SNEGSKA (reference sequence). The CDR3: CSAWTSGDQETQYF. CDR3 DNA: TGCAGTGCCTGGACTAGCGGGGATCAGGAGACCCAGTACTTC.

V usage is TRBV4-3 and J usage is TRBJ1-1; 7 bases are a match to TRBD1. The CDR3 has 16 residues. In germline, CDR1 is LGHNA, CDR2 YSLEER. The ends lost 4 bases at V and 0 bases at J; junction bases unmatched: 8. CDR3 sequence (DNA): TGCGCCAGCAGCCTAGGAGGGGGCTCGTTGAACACTGAAGCTTTCTTT. Encoded protein: CASSLGGGSLNTEAFF.

This clonotype was detected only a few times. The chain links TRBV5-8 to TRBJ2-3; possibly TRBD2 for D (5 bases). CDR3 size: 11 residues. Trimming cost V 6 bases and J 7 bases, with 9 bases left between them. Per the germline V gene, CDR1 is SGHTS and CDR2 is YDEGEE. The CDR3 loop reads CASNRGYTQYF. In nucleotides, the CDR3 is TGTGCCAGCAACCGGGGTTATACGCAGTATTTT. Variable domain in full (rest from reference TRBV5-8 and TRBJ2-3): EAGVTQSPTHLIKTRGQQATLRCSPISGHTSVYWYQQALGLGLQFLLWYDEGEERNRGNFPPRFSGRQFPNYSSELNVNALELEDSALYLCASNRGYTQYFGPGTRLTVL.

J is TRBJ1-6 and V is TRBV6-2 or TRBV6-3, with D perhaps TRBD1 (6 bases). Trimming took off 0 bases at V and 7 bases at J, with 10 bases between the two ends. The CDR3 length is 15 residues. Germline-derived CDR1 and CDR2 are MNHEY and SVGEGT. CDR3 residues: CASSYSDSPNSPLHF. CDR3 sequence (DNA): TGTGCCAGCAGTTACTCGGACAGCCCGAATTCACCCCTCCACTTT.

J is TRBJ2-7 and V is TRBV3-1; D is unresolved. Germline loops: CDR1 LGHDT, CDR2 YNNKEL (reference sequence). The V end was cut by 1 base, the J end by 6 bases, with 13 bases between. This CDR3 has 14 residues. The CDR3 sequence: CASSQVNSGSEQYF. CDR3 nucleotides: TGTGCCAGCAGCCAAGTAAATTCCGGGTCCGAGCAGTACTTC.

The chain joins TRBV11-2 to TRBJ2-1, with D possibly being TRBD2 (8 bases). The CDR3 has 16 amino acids. Germline V gene sequence: CDR1 SGHAT, CDR2 FQNNGV. The V and J ends lost 5 bases and 6 bases respectively, with 20 bases between them. As DNA, the CDR3 is TGTGCCAGCAGCCTAAAGGGGGCTAGCGGGTTCAATGAGCAGTTCTTC. Translation gives CASSLKGASGFNEQFF.

V usage is TRBV7-2 and J usage is TRBJ2-7; D is undetermined. The length of the CDR3 is 12 residues. Germline V gene lookup returns CDR1 SGHTA and CDR2 FQGNSA. Between the trimmed V and J ends, which lost 5 bases and 3 bases, there was a span of 8 bases. CDR3 in DNA: TGTGCCAGCAGCGATGGTTACTACGAGCAGTACTTC. As protein: CASSDGYYEQYF.

This clonotype turned up a few times. The chain joins TRBV28 to TRBJ2-5, with D maybe TRBD2 (5 bases). The CDR3 sequence is 9 residues long. The V end was cut by 5 bases, the J end by 13 bases, with 8 bases between. Per the germline V gene, CDR1 is MDHEN and CDR2 is SYDVKM. In DNA form, the CDR3 reads TGTGCCAGCAGTGAGGGTTGGTACTTC. Amino acid sequence: CASSEGWYF.

V and J are TRBV5-1 and TRBJ2-1, with D hard to call. From germline, CDR1 is SGHRS and CDR2 YFSETQ. The CDR3 has 15 residues. Trimming stripped 1 base from V and 2 bases from J, with 10 bases between. The CDR3, as DNA: TGCGCCAGCAGCTTGTCTATGGGGACCTACAATGAGCAGTTCTTC. The encoded protein is CASSLSMGTYNEQFF.

The V call is TRBV6-5, the J call TRBJ2-5, with TRBD2 identical over 14 bases. CDR1 is MNHEY and CDR2 is SVGAGI in the germline V gene. V shed 2 bases and J 5 bases; nucleotides not matched to a gene: 7. There are 17 residues in the CDR3. In DNA form, the CDR3 reads TGTGCCAGCAGTTACCGGGGGACTAGCGGGGGAGGGGAGACCCAGTACTTC. Amino acids: CASSYRGTSGGGETQYF.